These T cell receptor beta chains were read from a single sample in a study of OX40 agonist ivuxolimab in advanced cancers. Sequencing used immunoSEQ multiplex PCR; TCRdb keeps in-frame clones, though not all of them. The sample contains 48,000 or so clones, 80% to 95% of which appear only once. The sample in question was CD4+ or CD8+ T cells sorted from blood, obtained in a trial of the OX40 agonist ivuxolimab. The receptors come from an adult with an advanced solid tumor such as melanoma, head and neck, liver or kidney cancer. The CDR3 runs from the conserved cysteine through the conserved F or W. The D gene is left open where the match is weak. Clone size is given for some rows only: seen once, a few or many times, or a class if the clone is expanded.

14 TRBJ2-5 NA TRBV28 TRBD1 CASSSRDRGETQYF TGTGCCAGCAGTTCGCGGGACAGGGGAGAGACCCAGTACTTC
20 TRBJ2-4 NA TRBV4-1 NA CASSQIGEPIPVIAKNIQYF TGCGCCAGCAGCCAAATTGGGGAACCGATACCTGTGATAGCCAAAAACATTCAGTACTTC
16 TRBJ2-2 NA TRBV10-3 NA CAISESRDSYTGELFF TGTGCCATCAGTGAGTCGAGGGACTCCTACACCGGGGAGCTGTTTTTT
16 TRBJ2-2 NA TRBV27 TRBD1 CASSLRDREYTGELFF TGTGCCAGCAGCCTCCGCGACAGGGAGTACACCGGGGAGCTGTTTTTT
15 TRBJ2-3 NA TRBV11-2 TRBD2 CASSLLAGGLDTQYF TGTGCCAGCAGCTTACTGGCGGGGGGGTTGGATACGCAGTATTTT
17 TRBJ1-3 NA TRBV4-1 NA CASSQDGGQLSGNTIYF TGCGCCAGCAGCCAAGATGGAGGACAGCTCTCTGGAAACACCATATATTTT
15 TRBJ2-3 NA TRBV5-1 TRBD2 CASSLSGVRTDTQYF TGCGCCAGCAGCTTAAGCGGGGTACGCACAGATACGCAGTATTTT
14 TRBJ1-3 NA TRBV15 NA CATSRAGSGNTIYF TGTGCCACCAGCAGAGCAGGGTCTGGAAACACCATATATTTT
15 TRBJ1-3 NA TRBV5-1 TRBD1 CASSSDRGAGNTIYF TGCGCCAGCAGCTCTGACAGGGGTGCTGGAAACACCATATATTTT
13 TRBJ1-1 NA TRBV7-9 NA CASSSGQRYEAFF TGTGCCAGCAGCTCCGGACAGCGCTATGAAGCTTTCTTT
17 TRBJ2-3 NA TRBV2 NA CASSEVWWAKRTDTQYF TGTGCCAGCAGTGAAGTTTGGTGGGCAAAAAGGACAGATACGCAGTATTTT
16 TRBJ1-6 NA TRBV28 NA CASSLNWSSYNSPLHF TGTGCCAGCAGTTTGAATTGGAGCTCCTATAATTCACCCCTCCACTTT
14 TRBJ2-6 NA TRBV4-1 NA CASSQVSGANVLTF TGCGCCAGCAGCCAAGTCTCCGGGGCCAACGTCCTGACTTTC
16 TRBJ2-3 NA TRBV5-6 TRBD2 CASSSRAGGGGDTQYF TGTGCCAGCAGCTCCAGAGCGGGGGGCGGGGGAGATACGCAGTATTTT
15 TRBJ1-6 NA TRBV19 NA CASSIDQGTPSPLHF TGTGCCAGTAGTATAGATCAGGGGACCCCTTCACCCCTCCACTTT
14 TRBJ1-1 NA TRBV29-1 NA CSVERQRLNTEAFF TGCAGCGTGGAGAGACAGCGATTGAACACTGAAGCTTTCTTT
12 TRBJ1-1 once TRBV9 NA CASSVLGGWAFF TGTGCCAGCAGCGTCTTAGGGGGATGGGCTTTCTTT
11 TRBJ1-1 NA TRBV19 NA CASSINTEAFF TGTGCCAGTAGTATCAACACTGAAGCTTTCTTT
15 TRBJ2-2 NA TRBV5-4 NA CASRERGRGTGELFF TGTGCCAGCAGGGAGAGGGGGAGAGGAACCGGGGAGCTGTTTTTT
13 TRBJ1-6 NA TRBV19 NA CASSLSGDSPLHF TGTGCCAGTAGCCTTTCAGGGGATTCACCCCTCCACTTT
13 TRBJ1-1 NA TRBV7-9 NA CASSSGPNTEAFF TGTGCCAGCAGCTCGGGACCGAACACTGAAGCTTTCTTT
15 TRBJ1-5 NA TRBV18 TRBD1 CASSPIGQGDQPQHF TGTGCCAGCTCACCAATCGGACAGGGAGATCAGCCCCAGCATTTT
14 TRBJ1-1 few TRBV19 TRBD1 CASSIGTVNTEAFF TGTGCCAGTAGTATTGGGACAGTGAACACTGAAGCTTTCTTT
17 TRBJ1-2 once TRBV29-1 NA CSVVPTEGEDANYGYTF TGCAGCGTTGTCCCAACAGAAGGGGAGGACGCTAACTATGGCTACACCTTC
15 TRBJ2-5 few TRBV6-1 NA CASSEEGLLWETQYF TGTGCCAGCAGTGAAGAGGGACTCCTTTGGGAGACCCAGTACTTC
14 TRBJ2-7 NA TRBV6-1 TRBD1 CASRTRDRTYEQYF TGTGCCAGCAGGACCCGGGACAGGACCTACGAGCAGTACTTC
15 TRBJ1-5 NA TRBV10-3 TRBD1 CAISEEPTGKQPQHF TGTGCCATCAGTGAGGAACCGACAGGGAAGCAGCCCCAGCATTTT
14 TRBJ1-2 NA TRBV6-5 NA CASSRGRDGYGYTF TGTGCCAGCAGCCGAGGACGGGACGGCTATGGCTACACCTTC
15 TRBJ1-1 NA TRBV2 NA CASSGVLGDGTEAFF TGTGCCAGCAGTGGGGTCCTCGGGGATGGGACTGAAGCTTTCTTT
13 TRBJ1-5 once TRBV5-8 TRBD1 CASGDRGGQPQHF TGTGCCAGCGGGGACAGGGGCGGCCAGCCCCAGCATTTT
16 TRBJ2-5 NA TRBV5-6 TRBD2 CASSLVPAGGQETQYF TGTGCCAGCAGCTTGGTTCCAGCGGGGGGGCAAGAGACCCAGTACTTC
14 TRBJ2-5 NA TRBV10-1 TRBD1 CASSKGQGQETQYF TGCGCCAGCAGTAAGGGACAGGGCCAAGAGACCCAGTACTTC
14 TRBJ2-2 once TRBV7-6 TRBD1 CASTTGTGIGELFF TGTGCCAGCACCACCGGGACAGGGATCGGGGAGCTGTTTTTT
18 TRBJ1-5 NA TRBV4-1 NA CASSHSTWGSLWNQPQHF TGCGCCAGCAGCCACAGCACCTGGGGCTCCTTATGGAATCAGCCCCAGCATTTT
16 TRBJ2-1 NA TRBV27 TRBD2 CASSLSAGGLDNEQFF TGTGCCAGCAGTTTGTCGGCGGGGGGGCTTGACAATGAGCAGTTCTTC
15 TRBJ1-3 NA TRBV11-2 NA CASSLGGVTGNTIYF TGTGCCAGCAGCTTAGGAGGGGTGACAGGAAACACCATATATTTT
17 TRBJ2-3 NA TRBV7-2 TRBD1 CASSLVGWTGSTDTQYF TGTGCCAGCAGCTTAGTGGGCTGGACAGGCTCCACAGATACGCAGTATTTT
15 TRBJ1-2 NA TRBV6-1 NA CASSEPGTVANGYTF TGTGCCAGCAGTGAGCCCGGGACGGTCGCAAATGGCTACACCTTC
15 TRBJ1-6 NA TRBV27 TRBD1 CASSAWTGEDSPLHF TGTGCCAGCAGTGCCTGGACAGGGGAGGATTCACCCCTCCACTTT
12 TRBJ1-1 NA TRBV15 NA CATSHLGSEAFF TGTGCCACCAGCCATCTAGGGTCTGAAGCTTTCTTT
14 TRBJ1-4 NA TRBV30 NA CAWNGGAANEKLFF TGTGCCTGGAACGGGGGCGCAGCTAATGAAAAACTGTTTTTT
14 TRBJ2-1 NA TRBV7-8 NA CASSLISGRNEQFF TGTGCCAGCAGCTTAATTTCTGGGAGAAATGAGCAGTTCTTC
13 TRBJ1-5 NA TRBV9 NA CASSQGGSQPQHF TGTGCCAGCAGCCAAGGGGGTTCTCAGCCCCAGCATTTT
15 TRBJ1-2 NA TRBV19 NA CASSRRDIANYGYTF TGTGCCAGTAGTAGAAGGGACATTGCGAACTATGGCTACACCTTC
14 TRBJ2-7 NA TRBV5-6 NA CASSLAEGPYEQYF TGTGCCAGCAGCTTGGCCGAGGGGCCCTACGAGCAGTACTTC
16 TRBJ2-1 NA TRBV5-6 NA CASSLGTLSRNNEQFF TGTGCCAGCAGCTTGGGAACCCTCAGCAGAAACAATGAGCAGTTCTTC